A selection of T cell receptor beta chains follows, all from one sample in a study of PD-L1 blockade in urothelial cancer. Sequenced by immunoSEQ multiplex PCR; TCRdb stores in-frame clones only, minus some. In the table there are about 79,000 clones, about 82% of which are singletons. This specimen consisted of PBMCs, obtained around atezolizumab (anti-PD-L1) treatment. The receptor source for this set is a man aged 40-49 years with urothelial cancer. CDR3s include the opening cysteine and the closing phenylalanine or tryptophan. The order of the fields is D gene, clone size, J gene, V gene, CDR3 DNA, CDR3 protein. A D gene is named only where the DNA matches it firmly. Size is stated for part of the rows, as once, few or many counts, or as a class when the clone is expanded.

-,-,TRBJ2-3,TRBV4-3,TGCGCCAGCAGCCAAGAGGTACGGCGGAGCACAGATACGCAGTATTTT,CASSQEVRRSTDTQYF
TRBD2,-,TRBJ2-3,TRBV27,TGTGCCAGCAGTTTCCTCCGGGAAGCGGGAGGGCCGAGTACGCAGTATTTT,CASSFLREAGGPSTQYF
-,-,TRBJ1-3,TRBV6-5,TGTGCCAGCAGTTACTCGAGGGCAGGCTCTGGAAACACCATATATTTT,CASSYSRAGSGNTIYF
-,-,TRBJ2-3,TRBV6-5,TGTGCCAGCAGTTACTCGAACATTCACACAGATACGCAGTATTTT,CASSYSNIHTDTQYF
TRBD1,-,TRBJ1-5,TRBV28,TGTGCCAGCACCCGGACAGGGGCCAGCAATCAGCCCCAGCATTTT,CASTRTGASNQPQHF
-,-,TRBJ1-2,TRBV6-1,TGTGCCAGCAGTGAAACAGGAGAGCGAGGCTACACCTTC,CASSETGERGYTF
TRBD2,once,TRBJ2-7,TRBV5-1,TGCGCCAGCAGCTCTCTGACTAGCGGTACGACTAGTTACGAGCAGTACTTC,CASSSLTSGTTSYEQYF
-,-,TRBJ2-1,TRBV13,TGTGCCAGCAGCTTAGGAGCGTTCCCTTCCAAGGTCGGAGAGCAGTTCTTC,CASSLGAFPSKVGEQFF
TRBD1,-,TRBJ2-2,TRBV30,TGTGCCTGGAGAGCCACGGGACAGTCGGTCGCCGGGGAGCTGTTTTTT,CAWRATGQSVAGELFF
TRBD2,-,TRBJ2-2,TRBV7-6,TGTGCCAGCAGCTTACGGGACTCGCGGGAGGGGGGCACCGGGGAGCTGTTTTTT,CASSLRDSREGGTGELFF
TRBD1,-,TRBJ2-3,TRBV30,TGTGCCTGGAGTGTAGGGACAGGGAACACAGATACGCAGTATTTT,CAWSVGTGNTDTQYF
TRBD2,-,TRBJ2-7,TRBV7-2,TGTGCCAGCAGCAAAGAGGGACTAGCGGGCTACGAGCAGTACTTC,CASSKEGLAGYEQYF
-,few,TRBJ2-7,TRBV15,TGTGCCACCAGCAGAGCCGGGGGACAGCCCTACGAGCAGTACTTC,CATSRAGGQPYEQYF
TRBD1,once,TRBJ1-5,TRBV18,TGTGCCAGCTCCCCTGGGACAGCCCAGACGCTTAATCAGCCCCAGCATTTT,CASSPGTAQTLNQPQHF
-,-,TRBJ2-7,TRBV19,TGTGCCAGTAGTCCACGGGTTACAGGCTACGAGCAGTACTTC,CASSPRVTGYEQYF
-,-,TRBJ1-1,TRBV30,TGTGCCTGGAGGCGGGGGGGAAGGACTGAAGCTTTCTTT,CAWRRGGRTEAFF
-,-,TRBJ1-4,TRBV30,TGTGCCTCGTTCTCTGCAACTAATGAAAAACTGTTTTTT,CASFSATNEKLFF
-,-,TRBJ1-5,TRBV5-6,TGTGCCAGCAGCCGGGGGGGGATTAGCAATCAGCCCCAGCATTTT,CASSRGGISNQPQHF
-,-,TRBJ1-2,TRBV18,TGTGCCAGCTCACCTGGCCTGCAGGACTATGGCTACACCTTC,CASSPGLQDYGYTF
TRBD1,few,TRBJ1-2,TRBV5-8,TGTGCCAGCAGCCCGACAGGGTCCTCCGCGAGTAAGGGCTACACCTTC,CASSPTGSSASKGYTF
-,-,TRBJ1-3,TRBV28,TGTGCCAGCAGTTTCGGGGGGGCCGGTGGAAACACCATATATTTT,CASSFGGAGGNTIYF
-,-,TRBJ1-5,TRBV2,TGTGCTTGCAGGAGGCACGAGTCATGGGATCAGCCCCAGCATTTT,CACRRHESWDQPQHF
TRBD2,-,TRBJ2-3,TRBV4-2,TGTGCCAGCAGCCAACCTCTACGGGGGACTAGCGGGAGTGGAACAGATACGCAGTATTTT,CASSQPLRGTSGSGTDTQYF
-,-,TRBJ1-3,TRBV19,TGTGCCAGTAGTATAGCCGCGACACCAACAAACACCATATATTTT,CASSIAATPTNTIYF
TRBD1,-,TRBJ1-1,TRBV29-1,TGCAGCGTTAGACAGGGGGCCAAGGCTGAAGCTTTCTTT,CSVRQGAKAEAFF
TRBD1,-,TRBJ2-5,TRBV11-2,TGTGCCAGCAGCCCGGGACAGGGGGCCTGGAGTCAAGAGACCCAGTACTTC,CASSPGQGAWSQETQYF
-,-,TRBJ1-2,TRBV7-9,TGTGCCAGCAGCTTTGTTGGGGGGGACTATGGCTACACCTTC,CASSFVGGDYGYTF